These 10 T cell receptor beta chains came from one sample sequenced in a study of early T cells in non-severe SARS-CoV-2 infection. One entry per CDR3 protein, called by TCRdb with MiXCR from the 5' RACE reads. The sample carries fewer than 60,000 distinct CDR3 sequences, about 9.3% recorded once. The sequencing input was whole blood. These receptors were collected from an adult who was a healthcare worker with PCR-confirmed SARS-CoV-2 infection or an uninfected control (not recorded which).

Many counts were recorded for this clonotype. J is TRBJ2-7 and V is TRBV7-2, with D tentatively TRBD1 or TRBD2 (5 bases each). CDR1 and CDR2 (germline): SGHTA, FQGNSA. V shed 5 bases and J shed 5 bases, with 19 bases lying between them. The CDR3 covers 15 residues. The CDR3 DNA follows: TGTGCCAGCAGCCTCCCCACCCTACGGGACCACGAGCAGTACTTC. Translating it yields CASSLPTLRDHEQYF.

The sample holds a few counts of this clonotype. The chain employs TRBV5-1 and TRBJ2-1, with 10 positions matching TRBD2. The germline CDR1 and CDR2 sequences are SGHRS and YFSETQ. The CDR3 has 15 amino acids. Trimming took 4 bases from V and 4 from J; bases not matched to a gene: 5. The CDR3 region has the DNA TGCGCCAGCAGCGAAGGACTAGCGGAGTACAATGAGCAGTTCTTC. Its translation is CASSEGLAEYNEQFF. Looking up the rest from reference TRBV5-1 and TRBJ2-1 gives the full variable domain: KAGVTQTPRYLIKTRGQQVTLSCSPISGHRSVSWYQQTPGQGLQFLFEYFSETQRNKGNFPGRFSGRQFSNSRSEMNVSTLELGDSALYLCASSEGLAEYNEQFFGPGTRLTVL.

The table lists this clonotype with many counts. The rearrangement uses TRBV7-9 and TRBJ1-1, with no clear D. This CDR3 region has 14 residues. Trimming took 5 bases from V and 3 from J, leaving 13 bases between them. The germline CDR1 and CDR2 sequences are SEHNR and FQNEAQ (reference sequence). DNA of the CDR3: TGTGCCAGCAGCCGGGTGTTGGGGTACACTGAAGCTTTCTTT. Encoded protein: CASSRVLGYTEAFF.

This clonotype was counted a few times. The chain is built from TRBV20-1 and TRBJ2-3; 9 bases are a match to TRBD2. V shed 2 bases, J shed 5 bases, and the junction held 2 bases outside the gene matches. CDR3 size: 13 residues. Germline V gene lookup returns CDR1 DFQATT and CDR2 SNEGSKA (reference sequence). The CDR3 spells CSARIAGVDTQYF. The CDR3 DNA sequence: TGCAGTGCTAGAATAGCGGGGGTAGATACGCAGTATTTT.

CDR3 sequence reads: CASSGPGHLTGEQYF. Here the CDR3 DNA reads TGTGCCAGCAGCGGGCCGGGACACCTTACTGGCGAGCAGTACTTC. This chain links TRBV9 with TRBJ2-7, with D perhaps matching TRBD1 (6 bases). Between the trimmed V and J ends, which lost 3 bases and 6 bases, there was a span of 19 bases. Germline-derived CDR1 and CDR2 are SGDLS and YYNGEE. CDR3 length: 15 amino acids. The full variable domain, its missing parts supplied by reference TRBV9 and TRBJ2-7, is DSGVTQTPKHLITATGQRVTLRCSPRSGDLSVYWYQQSLDQGLQFLIQYYNGEERAKGNILERFSAQQFPDLHSELNLSSLELGDSALYFCASSGPGHLTGEQYFGPGTRLTVT.

This clonotype was counted between two and nine times. V usage is TRBV6-5 and J usage is TRBJ2-4; 7 bases map to TRBD1. CDR1 and CDR2 from the germline V gene are MNHEY and SVGAGI. The CDR3 has 13 residues. V trimming: 6 bases; J trimming: 7 bases; junction bases outside the gene matches: 6. CDR3 nucleotides: TGTGCCAGCAGCCGAACAGGGGCGAACATTCAGTACTTC. This sequence encodes CASSRTGANIQYF.

This clonotype was seen ten or more times. This chain links TRBV6-4 with TRBJ2-3; D not certain. The germline V gene has CDR1 MRHNA and CDR2 SNTAGT. CDR3 size: 17 residues. The V and J ends lost 0 bases and 1 base respectively, with 14 bases between them. DNA for the CDR3: TGTGCCAGCAGTGACTCGAGCTCGCTTTTTGGCACAGATACGCAGTATTTT. Protein sequence: CASSDSSSLFGTDTQYF.

The rearrangement links TRBV9 to TRBJ1-2; tentative D call: TRBD1 (6 bases). Germline V gene lookup returns CDR1 SGDLS and CDR2 YYNGEE. The CDR3 has 13 amino acids. The V end was cut by 0 bases, the J end by 5 bases, with 8 bases between. The CDR3 spells CASSVGQGYGYTF. CDR3 coding DNA: TGTGCCAGCAGCGTAGGGCAGGGGTATGGCTACACCTTC.

This clonotype was seen many times. The V gene is TRBV7-9, the J gene TRBJ1-5; possibly TRBD1 for D (6 bases). CDR3 length: 14 amino acids. Trimming pared 5 bases from V and 2 bases from J, leaving 10 bases between. Germline assignment: CDR1 SEHNR and CDR2 FQNEAQ (reference sequence). This CDR3 is CASSRSGGNQPQHF. For the CDR3, the DNA is TGTGCCAGCAGCCGCTCAGGGGGCAATCAGCCCCAGCATTTT.

This clonotype was picked up a small number of times. The genes are TRBV10-3 and TRBJ1-1; D call uncertain. Germline CDR1 is ENHRY and CDR2 is SYGVKD. The CDR3 totals 12 residues. Trimming removed 5 bases from V and 1 base from J, with 5 bases in between. The CDR3 bases are TGTGCCATCAGTCCACAGAACACTGAAGCTTTCTTT. It yields the protein CAISPQNTEAFF.